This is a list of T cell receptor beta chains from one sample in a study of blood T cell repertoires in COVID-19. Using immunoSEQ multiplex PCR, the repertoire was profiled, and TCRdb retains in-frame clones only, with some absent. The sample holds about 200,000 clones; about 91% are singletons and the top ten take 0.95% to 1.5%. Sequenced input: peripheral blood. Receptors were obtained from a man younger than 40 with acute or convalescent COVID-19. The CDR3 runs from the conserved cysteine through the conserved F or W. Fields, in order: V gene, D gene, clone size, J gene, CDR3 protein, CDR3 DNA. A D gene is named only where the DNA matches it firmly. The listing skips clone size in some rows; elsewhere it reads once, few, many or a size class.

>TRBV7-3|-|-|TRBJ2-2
CASSLTRRGRAGELFF
TGTGCCAGCAGCCTCACCCGTCGAGGGAGAGCCGGGGAGCTGTTTTTT
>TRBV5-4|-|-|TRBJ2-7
CASSLAVGEQYF
TGTGCCAGCAGCTTAGCGGTGGGCGAGCAGTACTTC
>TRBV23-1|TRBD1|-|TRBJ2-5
CASLWDRGHGETQYF
TGCGCCAGCCTCTGGGACAGGGGGCACGGGGAGACCCAGTACTTC
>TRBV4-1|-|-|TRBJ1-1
CASSQKTDMNTEAFF
TGCGCCAGCAGCCAAAAGACAGACATGAACACTGAAGCTTTCTTT
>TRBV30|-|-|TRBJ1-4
CAWQRGTNNEKLFF
TGTGCCTGGCAAAGGGGGACCAATAATGAAAAACTGTTTTTT
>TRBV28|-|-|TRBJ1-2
CASRQQETLFYGYTF
TGTGCCAGCAGACAACAGGAGACTCTTTTCTATGGCTACACCTTC
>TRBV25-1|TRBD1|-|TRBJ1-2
CASIGGQGYYGYTF
TGTGCCAGCATAGGTGGACAGGGTTACTATGGCTACACCTTC
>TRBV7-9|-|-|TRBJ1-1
CASSLGWSEAFF
TGTGCCAGCAGCCTCGGGTGGAGTGAAGCTTTCTTT
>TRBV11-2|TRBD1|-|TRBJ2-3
CASSLDLGGPTDTQYF
TGTGCCAGCAGCTTAGATTTAGGGGGCCCCACAGATACGCAGTATTTT
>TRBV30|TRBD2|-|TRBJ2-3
CAWSPARTSATDTQYF
TGTGCCTGGAGCCCGGCCCGGACTAGCGCAACAGATACGCAGTATTTT
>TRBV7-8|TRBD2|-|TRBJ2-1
CASSLSGSQTNEQFF
TGTGCCAGCAGCTTAAGCGGGAGTCAGACAAATGAGCAGTTCTTC
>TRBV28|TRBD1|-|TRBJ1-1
CASSNRLTGLNTEAFF
TGTGCCAGCAGTAACCGTTTGACAGGGCTGAACACTGAAGCTTTCTTT
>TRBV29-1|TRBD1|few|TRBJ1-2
CSVEVGQGRYGYTF
TGCAGCGTTGAAGTCGGACAGGGTCGGTATGGCTACACCTTC
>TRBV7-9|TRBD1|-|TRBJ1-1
CASSYRGLTEAFF
TGTGCCAGCAGCTACAGGGGGCTTACTGAAGCTTTCTTT
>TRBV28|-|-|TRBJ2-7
CASSRILDMLKAGYEQYF
TGTGCCAGCAGTCGGATACTAGACATGCTAAAGGCGGGCTACGAGCAGTACTTC
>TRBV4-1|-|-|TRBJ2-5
CASSQAALGGQETQYF
TGCGCCAGCAGCCAGGCAGCCCTAGGTGGCCAAGAGACCCAGTACTTC
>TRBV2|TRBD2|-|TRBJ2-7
CASSAEGGLAGAEQYF
TGTGCCAGCAGTGCCGAAGGGGGACTAGCGGGAGCCGAGCAGTACTTC
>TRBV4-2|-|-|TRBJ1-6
CASSQPRTAWSPLHF
TGTGCCAGCAGCCAACCTCGGACAGCCTGGAGCCCCCTCCACTTT
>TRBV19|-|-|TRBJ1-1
CASSAGMKNTEAFF
TGTGCCAGCTCGGCCGGGATGAAGAACACTGAAGCTTTCTTT
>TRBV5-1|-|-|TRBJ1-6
CASSLGAGVRNSPLHF
TGCGCCAGCAGCTTGGGGGCAGGGGTGCGGAATTCACCCCTCCACTTT
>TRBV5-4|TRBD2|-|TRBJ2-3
CASSLNAGLAGDTQYF
TGTGCCAGCAGCCTAAATGCGGGACTAGCGGGAGATACGCAGTATTTT
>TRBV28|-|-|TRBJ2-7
CASSSGTKHQYF
TGTGCCAGCAGTTCCGGGACAAAGCATCAGTACTTC
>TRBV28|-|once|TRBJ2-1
CASSFGGYNEQFF
TGTGCCAGCAGTTTTGGAGGGTACAATGAGCAGTTCTTC
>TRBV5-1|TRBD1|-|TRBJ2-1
CASSYYGDRAHNEQFF
TGCGCCAGCAGCTACTATGGGGACAGGGCACACAATGAGCAGTTCTTC
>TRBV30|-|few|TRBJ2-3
CAWSAQYTDTQYF
TGTGCCTGGAGTGCGCAGTACACAGATACGCAGTATTTT
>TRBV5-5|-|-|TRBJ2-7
CASSLKAAGTYEQYF
TGTGCCAGCAGCTTGAAAGCGGCGGGAACCTACGAGCAGTACTTC
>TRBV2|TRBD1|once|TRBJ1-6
CASRPGQGVSNSPLHF
TGTGCCAGCAGGCCGGGACAGGGGGTATCAAATTCACCCCTCCACTTT
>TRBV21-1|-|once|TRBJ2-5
CASSKAEYQETQYF
TGTGCCAGCAGCAAAGCGGAGTACCAAGAGACCCAGTACTTC
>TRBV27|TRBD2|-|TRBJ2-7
CASMSGGAGEQYF
TGTGCCAGCATGAGCGGGGGGGCCGGGGAGCAGTACTTC
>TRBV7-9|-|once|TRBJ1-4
CASSRGSNEKLFF
TGTGCCAGCAGCCGCGGGAGTAATGAAAAACTGTTTTTT
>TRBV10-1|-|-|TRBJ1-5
CANYRESQPQHF
TGCGCCAACTACAGGGAGAGTCAGCCCCAGCATTTT
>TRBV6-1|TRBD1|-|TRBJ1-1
CASSEGQGLMNTEAFF
TGTGCCAGCAGTGAAGGACAGGGCCTAATGAACACTGAAGCTTTCTTT
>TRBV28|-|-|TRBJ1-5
CASSLGRGQPQHF
TGTGCCAGCAGTTTAGGCAGGGGTCAGCCCCAGCATTTT
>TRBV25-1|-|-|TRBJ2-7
CASSGTVGSYEQYF
TGTGCCAGCAGTGGGACAGTAGGCTCCTACGAGCAGTACTTC